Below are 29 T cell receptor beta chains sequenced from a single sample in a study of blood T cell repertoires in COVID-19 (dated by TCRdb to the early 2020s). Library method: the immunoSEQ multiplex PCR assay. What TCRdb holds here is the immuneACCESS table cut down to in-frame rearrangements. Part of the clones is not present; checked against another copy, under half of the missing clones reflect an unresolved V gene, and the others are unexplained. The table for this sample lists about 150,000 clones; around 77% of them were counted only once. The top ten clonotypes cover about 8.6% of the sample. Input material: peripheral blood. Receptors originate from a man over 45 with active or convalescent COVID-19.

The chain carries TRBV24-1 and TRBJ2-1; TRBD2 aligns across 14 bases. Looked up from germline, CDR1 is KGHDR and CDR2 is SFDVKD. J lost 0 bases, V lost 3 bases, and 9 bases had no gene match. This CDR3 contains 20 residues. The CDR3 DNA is TGTGCCACCAGTGATCGACCGGGACTAGCGGGAGTTAGCTCCTACAATGAGCAGTTCTTC. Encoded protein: CATSDRPGLAGVSSYNEQFF.

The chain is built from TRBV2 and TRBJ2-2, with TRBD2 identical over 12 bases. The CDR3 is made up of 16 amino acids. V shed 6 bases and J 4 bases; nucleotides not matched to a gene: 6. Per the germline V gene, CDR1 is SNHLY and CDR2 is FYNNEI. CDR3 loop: CASSPTGLAGTGELFF. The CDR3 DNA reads TGTGCCAGCAGCCCAACGGGACTAGCGGGCACCGGGGAGCTGTTTTTT. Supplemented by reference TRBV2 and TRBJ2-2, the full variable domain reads EPEVTQTPSHQVTQMGQEVILRCVPISNHLYFYWYRQILGQKVEFLVSFYNNEISEKSEIFDDQFSVERPDGSNFTLKIRSTKLEDSAMYFCASSPTGLAGTGELFFGEGSRLTVL.

This CDR3 is CASRGQGGDTQYF. The CDR3 DNA sequence: TGTGCCAGCAGAGGACAGGGGGGAGATACGCAGTATTTT. This chain joins TRBV7-3 and TRBJ2-3, with 10 bases identical to TRBD1. The CDR3 loop spans 13 amino acids. The germline V gene has CDR1 SGHTA and CDR2 FQGTGA. V was pared by 6 bases and J by 5 bases, with 2 bases of the junction left unmatched.

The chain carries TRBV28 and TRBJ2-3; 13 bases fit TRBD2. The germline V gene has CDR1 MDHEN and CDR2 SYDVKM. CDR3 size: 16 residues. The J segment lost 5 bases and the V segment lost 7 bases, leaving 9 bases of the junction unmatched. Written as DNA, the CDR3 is TGTGCCAGCACCATCGGACTAGCGGGAGCCGGAGATACGCAGTATTTT. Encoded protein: CASTIGLAGAGDTQYF.

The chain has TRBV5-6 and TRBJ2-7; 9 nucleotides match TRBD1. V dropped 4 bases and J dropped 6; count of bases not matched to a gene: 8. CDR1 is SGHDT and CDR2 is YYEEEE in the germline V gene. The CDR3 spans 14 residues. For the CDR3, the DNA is TGTGCCAGCAGCCCTCGGGACAGGGTAACCGAGCAGTACTTC. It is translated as CASSPRDRVTEQYF.

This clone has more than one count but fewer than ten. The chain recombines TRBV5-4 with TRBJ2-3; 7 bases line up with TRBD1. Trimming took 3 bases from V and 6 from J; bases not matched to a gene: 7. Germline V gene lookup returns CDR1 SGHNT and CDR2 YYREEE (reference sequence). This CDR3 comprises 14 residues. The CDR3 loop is CASSSDRVRDTQYF. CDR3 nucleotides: TGTGCCAGCAGCTCAGACAGGGTAAGGGATACGCAGTATTTT.

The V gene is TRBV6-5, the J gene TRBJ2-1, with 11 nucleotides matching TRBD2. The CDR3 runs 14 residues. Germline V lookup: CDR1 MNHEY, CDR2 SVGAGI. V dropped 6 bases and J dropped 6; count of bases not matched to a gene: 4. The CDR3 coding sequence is TGTGCCAGCAGCGGGACTAGCGGTTTCAATGAGCAGTTCTTC. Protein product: CASSGTSGFNEQFF.

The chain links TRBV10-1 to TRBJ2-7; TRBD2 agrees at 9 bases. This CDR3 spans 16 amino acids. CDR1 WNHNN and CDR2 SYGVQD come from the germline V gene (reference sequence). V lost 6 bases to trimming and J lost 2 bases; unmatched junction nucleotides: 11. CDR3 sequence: CASREAGAGGTYEQYF. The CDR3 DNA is TGCGCCAGCAGAGAGGCGGGGGCGGGAGGGACCTACGAGCAGTACTTC.

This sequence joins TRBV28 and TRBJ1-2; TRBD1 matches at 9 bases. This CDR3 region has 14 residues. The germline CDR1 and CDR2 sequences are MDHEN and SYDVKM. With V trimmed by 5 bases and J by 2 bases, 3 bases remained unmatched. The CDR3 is CASSEDRGNYGYTF. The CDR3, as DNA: TGTGCCAGCAGTGAGGACAGGGGAAACTATGGCTACACCTTC.

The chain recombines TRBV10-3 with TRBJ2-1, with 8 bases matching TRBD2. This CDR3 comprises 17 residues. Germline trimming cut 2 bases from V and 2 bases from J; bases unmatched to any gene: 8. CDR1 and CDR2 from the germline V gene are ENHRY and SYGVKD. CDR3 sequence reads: CAISEVEAGVPYNEQFF. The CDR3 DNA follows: TGTGCCATCAGTGAGGTCGAAGCGGGAGTCCCCTACAATGAGCAGTTCTTC.

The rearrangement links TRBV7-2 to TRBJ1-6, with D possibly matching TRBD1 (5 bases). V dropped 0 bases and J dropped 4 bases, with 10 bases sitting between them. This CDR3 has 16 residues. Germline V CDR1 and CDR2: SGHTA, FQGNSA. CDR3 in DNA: TGTGCCAGCAGCTTAGCGGCAGGGTCTTATAATTCACCCCTCCACTTT. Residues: CASSLAAGSYNSPLHF.

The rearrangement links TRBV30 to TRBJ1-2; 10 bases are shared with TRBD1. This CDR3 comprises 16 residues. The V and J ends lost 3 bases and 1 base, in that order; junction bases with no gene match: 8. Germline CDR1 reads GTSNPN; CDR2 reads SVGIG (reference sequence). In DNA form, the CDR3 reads TGTGCCTGGAGCGATACCGGGACAGGGGTTAACTATGGCTACACCTTC. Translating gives CAWSDTGTGVNYGYTF.

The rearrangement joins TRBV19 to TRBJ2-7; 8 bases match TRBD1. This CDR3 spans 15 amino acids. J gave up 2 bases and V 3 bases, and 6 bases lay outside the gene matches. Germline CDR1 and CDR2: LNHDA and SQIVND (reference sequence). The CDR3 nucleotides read TGTGCCAGTAGTATGGCGGACAGGGCTACCTACGAGCAGTACTTC. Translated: CASSMADRATYEQYF.

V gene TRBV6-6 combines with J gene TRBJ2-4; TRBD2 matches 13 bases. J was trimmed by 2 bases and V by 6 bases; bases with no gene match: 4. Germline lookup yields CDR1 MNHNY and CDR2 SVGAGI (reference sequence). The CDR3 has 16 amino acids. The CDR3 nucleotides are TGTGCCAGCAGGGGGGGACTAGCGGGGACCAAAAACATTCAGTACTTC. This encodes CASRGGLAGTKNIQYF.

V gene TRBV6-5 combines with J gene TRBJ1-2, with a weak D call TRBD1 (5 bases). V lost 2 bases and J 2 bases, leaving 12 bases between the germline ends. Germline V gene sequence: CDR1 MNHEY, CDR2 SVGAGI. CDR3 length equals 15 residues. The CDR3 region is CASSYLGQGNYGYTF. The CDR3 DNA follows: TGTGCCAGCAGTTACCTGGGGCAGGGCAACTATGGCTACACCTTC.

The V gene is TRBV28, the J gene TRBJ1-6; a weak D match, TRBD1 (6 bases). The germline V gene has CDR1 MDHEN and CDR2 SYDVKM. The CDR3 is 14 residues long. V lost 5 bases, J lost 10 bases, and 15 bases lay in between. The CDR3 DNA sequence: TGTGCCAGCAGTCTCTTAGGGGGGGGGTCACCCCTCCACTTT. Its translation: CASSLLGGGSPLHF.

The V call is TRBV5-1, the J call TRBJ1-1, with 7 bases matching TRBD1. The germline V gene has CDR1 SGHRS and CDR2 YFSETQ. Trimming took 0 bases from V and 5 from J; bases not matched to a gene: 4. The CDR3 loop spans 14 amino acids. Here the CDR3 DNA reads TGCGCCAGCAGCTTGGGGCAGGGGGAGACTGAAGCTTTCTTT. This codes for CASSLGQGETEAFF.

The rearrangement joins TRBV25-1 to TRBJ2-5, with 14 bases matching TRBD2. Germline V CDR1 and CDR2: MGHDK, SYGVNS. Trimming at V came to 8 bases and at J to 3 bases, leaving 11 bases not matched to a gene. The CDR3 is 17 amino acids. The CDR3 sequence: CASLGLAGASVEETQYF. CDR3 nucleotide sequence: TGTGCCAGCCTGGGACTAGCGGGAGCTAGTGTAGAAGAGACCCAGTACTTC.

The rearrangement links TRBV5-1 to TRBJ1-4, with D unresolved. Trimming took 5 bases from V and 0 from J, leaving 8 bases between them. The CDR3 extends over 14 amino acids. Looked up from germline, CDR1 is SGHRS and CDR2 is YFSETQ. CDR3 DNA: TGCGCCAGCAGAGTAGCAGCAACTAATGAAAAACTGTTTTTT. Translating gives CASRVAATNEKLFF.

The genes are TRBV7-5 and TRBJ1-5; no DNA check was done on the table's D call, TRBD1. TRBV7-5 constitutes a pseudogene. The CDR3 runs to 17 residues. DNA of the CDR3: TGTGTCAGAAGCTGGGAGGACAGGCCCTATAGCAATCAGCCCCAGCATTTT. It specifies CVRSWEDRPYSNQPQHF.

In DNA, the CDR3 is TGTGCCAGCAGGGGACAGGGGGCTAACTATGGCTACACCTTC. It codes for CASRGQGANYGYTF. The rearrangement uses TRBV6-5 and TRBJ1-2, with 11 bases matching TRBD1. The CDR3 is 14 amino acids. The germline CDR1 and CDR2 sequences are MNHEY and SVGAGI. V lost 6 bases and J lost 0; bases outside the gene matches: 0.

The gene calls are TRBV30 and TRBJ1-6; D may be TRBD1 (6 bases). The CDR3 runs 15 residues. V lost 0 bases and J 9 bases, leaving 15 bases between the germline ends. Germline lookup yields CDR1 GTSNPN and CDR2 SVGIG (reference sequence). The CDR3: CAWSVLAGEGSPLHF. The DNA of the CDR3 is TGTGCCTGGAGTGTACTGGCAGGGGAGGGTTCACCCCTCCACTTT.

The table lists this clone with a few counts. The CDR3 spells CASSPLGGREYTGELFF. Written as DNA, the CDR3 is TGTGCCAGCAGCCCCCTCGGCGGGAGGGAGTACACCGGGGAGCTGTTTTTT. The rearrangement joins TRBV27 to TRBJ2-2; TRBD2 agrees at 9 bases. CDR1 and CDR2 (germline): MNHEY, SMNVEV (reference sequence). The CDR3 totals 17 residues. J lost 3 bases, V lost 6 bases, and 11 bases had no gene match.

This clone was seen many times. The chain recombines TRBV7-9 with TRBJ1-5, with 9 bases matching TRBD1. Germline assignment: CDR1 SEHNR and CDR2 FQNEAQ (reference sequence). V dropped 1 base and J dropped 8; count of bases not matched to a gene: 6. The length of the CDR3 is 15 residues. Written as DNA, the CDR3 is TGTGCCAGCAGCTTAGTCGGACAGGGGAAGGAGCCCCAGCATTTT. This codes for CASSLVGQGKEPQHF.

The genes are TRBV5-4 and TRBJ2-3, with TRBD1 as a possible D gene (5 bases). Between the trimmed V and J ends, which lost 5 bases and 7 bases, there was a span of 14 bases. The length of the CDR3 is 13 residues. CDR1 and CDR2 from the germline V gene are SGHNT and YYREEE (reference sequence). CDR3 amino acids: CASSLRQGNTQYF. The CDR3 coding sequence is TGTGCCAGCAGTCTAAGGCAGGGAAATACGCAGTATTTT.

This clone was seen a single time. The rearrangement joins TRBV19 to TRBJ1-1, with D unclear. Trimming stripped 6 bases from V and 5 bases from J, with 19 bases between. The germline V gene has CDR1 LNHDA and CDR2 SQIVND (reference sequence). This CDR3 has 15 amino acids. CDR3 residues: CASRTMGGKGTEAFF. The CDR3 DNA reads TGTGCCAGTAGGACTATGGGAGGGAAGGGTACTGAAGCTTTCTTT.

The CDR3 spells CASSYTGNTEAFF. CDR3 bases: TGTGCCAGCAGCTACACAGGGAACACTGAAGCTTTCTTT. The chain combines TRBV7-2 with TRBJ1-1; TRBD1 is a possible D gene (5 bases). The CDR3 loop spans 13 amino acids. CDR1 SGHTA and CDR2 FQGNSA come from the germline V gene. The V gene lost 4 bases and the J gene lost 1 base, with 7 bases spanning the gap.

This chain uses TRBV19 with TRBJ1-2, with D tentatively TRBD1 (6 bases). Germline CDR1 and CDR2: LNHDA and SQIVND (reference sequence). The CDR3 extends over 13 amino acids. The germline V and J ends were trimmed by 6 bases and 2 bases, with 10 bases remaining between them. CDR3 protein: CASSRTGNYGYTF. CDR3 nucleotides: TGTGCCAGTAGCAGAACAGGGAACTATGGCTACACCTTC.

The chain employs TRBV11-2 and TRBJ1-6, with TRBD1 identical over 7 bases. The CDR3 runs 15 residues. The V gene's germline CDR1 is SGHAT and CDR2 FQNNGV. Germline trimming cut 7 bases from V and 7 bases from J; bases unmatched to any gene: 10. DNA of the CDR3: TGTGCCAGCAAGACAACAGGGGCTCGGAATTCACCCCTCCACTTT. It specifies CASKTTGARNSPLHF.